These T cell receptor beta chains were read from a single sample in a study of T cells after yellow fever vaccination. TCRdb independently ran MiXCR on the 5' RACE reads; one entry per CDR3 protein. The sample records 300,000 to 450,000 distinct CDR3 sequences, approximately 6% being singletons. The sample here was PBMCs, taken 5 days after the yellow fever booster vaccination. These receptors were collected from a man aged 25 to 40 who received the YFV17D yellow fever vaccine. CDR3s include the opening cysteine and the closing phenylalanine or tryptophan. Each record gives: D gene, J gene, V gene, clone size, CDR3 protein, CDR3 DNA. The D gene is left open where the match is weak. Where a row states a size, it is once, few, many or the class of an expanded clone; other rows omit it.

d_gene: NA
j_gene: TRBJ1-2
v_gene: TRBV18
abundance: NA
CDR3aa: CASSRGASNYGYTF
CDR3nt: TGTGCCAGCTCACGGGGTGCCTCTAACTATGGCTACACCTTC

d_gene: NA
j_gene: TRBJ2-3
v_gene: TRBV23-1
abundance: many
CDR3aa: CASSQSSRSSTDTQYF
CDR3nt: TGCGCCAGCAGTCAATCTTCCAGGAGCAGCACAGATACGCAGTATTTT

d_gene: NA
j_gene: TRBJ2-7
v_gene: TRBV6-1
abundance: many
CDR3aa: CASSRRGDYEQYF
CDR3nt: TGTGCCAGCAGCAGGAGGGGCGACTACGAGCAGTACTTC

d_gene: TRBD2
j_gene: TRBJ2-1
v_gene: TRBV27
abundance: few
CDR3aa: CATLLAGKVGNEQFF
CDR3nt: TGTGCCACCCTACTAGCGGGAAAGGTTGGGAATGAGCAGTTCTTC

d_gene: TRBD1
j_gene: TRBJ2-7
v_gene: TRBV6-5
abundance: few
CDR3aa: CASSYSGTGNSYEQYF
CDR3nt: TGTGCCAGCAGTTACTCCGGGACAGGGAACTCCTACGAGCAGTACTTC

d_gene: TRBD2
j_gene: TRBJ2-1
v_gene: TRBV7-6
abundance: NA
CDR3aa: CASSLAASGSYNEQFF
CDR3nt: TGTGCCAGCAGCTTAGCCGCTAGCGGATCCTACAATGAGCAGTTCTTC

d_gene: NA
j_gene: TRBJ1-1
v_gene: TRBV9
abundance: few
CDR3aa: CASSLSGYTEAFF
CDR3nt: TGTGCCAGCAGTTTATCAGGGTACACTGAAGCTTTCTTT

d_gene: NA
j_gene: TRBJ1-1
v_gene: TRBV7-2
abundance: many
CDR3aa: CASSPGGTEAFF
CDR3nt: TGTGCCAGCAGCCCCGGGGGCACTGAAGCTTTCTTT

d_gene: NA
j_gene: TRBJ2-7
v_gene: TRBV2
abundance: few
CDR3aa: CASSGGVGYEQYF
CDR3nt: TGTGCCAGCAGTGGGGGAGTGGGGTACGAGCAGTACTTC

d_gene: NA
j_gene: TRBJ2-7
v_gene: TRBV6-5
abundance: many
CDR3aa: CASSTGGSYEQYF
CDR3nt: TGTGCCAGCAGTACCGGTGGATCCTACGAGCAGTACTTC

d_gene: NA
j_gene: TRBJ2-2
v_gene: TRBV5-5
abundance: many
CDR3aa: CASSLGSYTGELFF
CDR3nt: TGTGCCAGCAGCTTGGGGTCGTACACCGGGGAGCTGTTTTTT

d_gene: TRBD2
j_gene: TRBJ2-1
v_gene: TRBV7-2
abundance: many
CDR3aa: CASSSWETSVYNEQFF
CDR3nt: TGTGCCAGCAGCTCATGGGAGACTAGCGTTTACAATGAGCAGTTCTTC

d_gene: TRBD2
j_gene: TRBJ2-7
v_gene: TRBV10-2
abundance: few
CDR3aa: CASSPSGREGSYEQYF
CDR3nt: TGCGCCAGCAGCCCATCGGGGCGGGAGGGCTCCTACGAGCAGTACTTC

d_gene: TRBD1
j_gene: TRBJ2-7
v_gene: TRBV12-5
abundance: few
CDR3aa: CASGSGQYEQYF
CDR3nt: TGTGCTAGTGGCTCGGGACAGTACGAGCAGTACTTC

d_gene: NA
j_gene: TRBJ2-7
v_gene: TRBV5-1
abundance: many
CDR3aa: CASSVRAAGDEQYF
CDR3nt: TGCGCCAGCTCCGTTCGAGCGGCTGGGGACGAGCAGTACTTC

d_gene: NA
j_gene: TRBJ2-7
v_gene: TRBV15
abundance: NA
CDR3aa: CATSRGTETEQYF
CDR3nt: TGTGCCACCAGCAGAGGGACGGAGACAGAGCAGTACTTC

d_gene: TRBD2
j_gene: TRBJ2-7
v_gene: TRBV6-1
abundance: NA
CDR3aa: CASSMGGFIYEQYF
CDR3nt: TGTGCCAGCAGTATGGGAGGGTTTATTTACGAGCAGTACTTC

d_gene: NA
j_gene: TRBJ1-6
v_gene: TRBV7-8
abundance: NA
CDR3aa: CASIEGTGITPLHF
CDR3nt: TGTGCCAGCATTGAGGGTACAGGGATCACACCCCTCCACTTT

d_gene: NA
j_gene: TRBJ2-1
v_gene: TRBV2
abundance: many
CDR3aa: CASSDSGQPRRNEQFF
CDR3nt: TGTGCCAGCAGTGATTCTGGACAGCCGCGGCGGAATGAGCAGTTCTTC

d_gene: NA
j_gene: TRBJ2-1
v_gene: TRBV20-1
abundance: few
CDR3aa: CSARSPPEQFF
CDR3nt: TGCAGTGCTAGATCACCCCCTGAGCAGTTCTTC

d_gene: NA
j_gene: TRBJ2-2
v_gene: TRBV9
abundance: many
CDR3aa: CASREGATGELFF
CDR3nt: TGTGCCAGCAGGGAGGGGGCCACCGGGGAGCTGTTTTTT

d_gene: NA
j_gene: TRBJ1-2
v_gene: TRBV6-1
abundance: NA
CDR3aa: CASSPDANYGYTF
CDR3nt: TGTGCCAGCAGCCCGGATGCCAACTATGGCTACACCTTC

d_gene: NA
j_gene: TRBJ2-1
v_gene: TRBV6-5
abundance: few
CDR3aa: CASSGVGEQFF
CDR3nt: TGTGCCAGCAGTGGAGTTGGCGAGCAGTTCTTC

d_gene: NA
j_gene: TRBJ2-3
v_gene: TRBV7-2
abundance: many
CDR3aa: CASSLDYGADTQYF
CDR3nt: TGTGCCAGCAGCTTAGATTACGGCGCAGATACGCAGTATTTT

d_gene: NA
j_gene: TRBJ2-2
v_gene: TRBV18
abundance: many
CDR3aa: CASSQNGGENTGELFF
CDR3nt: TGTGCCAGCTCACAGAACGGCGGGGAGAACACCGGGGAGCTGTTTTTT

d_gene: NA
j_gene: TRBJ2-7
v_gene: TRBV6-5
abundance: many
CDR3aa: CASHRGYSYEQYF
CDR3nt: TGTGCCAGCCACCGGGGGTATTCCTACGAGCAGTACTTC

d_gene: NA
j_gene: TRBJ2-5
v_gene: TRBV5-8
abundance: many
CDR3aa: CASSPQFQETQYF
CDR3nt: TGTGCCAGCAGCCCTCAATTCCAAGAGACCCAGTACTTC

d_gene: NA
j_gene: TRBJ2-7
v_gene: TRBV15
abundance: medium-sized
CDR3aa: CATSRDGQGNEQYF
CDR3nt: TGTGCCACCAGCAGAGATGGGCAGGGCAACGAGCAGTACTTC

d_gene: NA
j_gene: TRBJ2-5
v_gene: TRBV7-2
abundance: many
CDR3aa: CASSLGGLQETQYF
CDR3nt: TGTGCCAGCAGCTTAGGCGGGCTCCAAGAGACCCAGTACTTC

d_gene: NA
j_gene: TRBJ1-1
v_gene: TRBV24-1
abundance: many
CDR3aa: CATAGTGRTEAFF
CDR3nt: TGTGCCACAGCGGGGACTGGGAGGACTGAAGCTTTCTTT

d_gene: NA
j_gene: TRBJ1-5
v_gene: TRBV7-8
abundance: NA
CDR3aa: CASSHRGPNQPQHF
CDR3nt: TGTGCCAGCAGCCACCGGGGCCCCAATCAGCCCCAGCATTTT

d_gene: TRBD1
j_gene: TRBJ2-1
v_gene: TRBV7-2
abundance: NA
CDR3aa: CASSLGQGAWEQFF
CDR3nt: TGTGCCAGCAGCCTAGGACAGGGGGCATGGGAGCAGTTCTTC

d_gene: NA
j_gene: TRBJ2-1
v_gene: TRBV6-2/TRBV6-3
abundance: NA
CDR3aa: CASTQTNEQFF
CDR3nt: TGTGCCAGCACCCAAACGAATGAGCAGTTCTTC

d_gene: TRBD2
j_gene: TRBJ2-3
v_gene: TRBV7-3
abundance: few
CDR3aa: CASRWEVVWLASGSTDGTDTQYF
CDR3nt: TGTGCCAGCAGATGGGAGGTTGTCTGGTTGGCTAGCGGGAGTACTGACGGCACAGATACGCAGTATTTT

d_gene: NA
j_gene: TRBJ2-2
v_gene: TRBV12-3/TRBV12-4
abundance: many
CDR3aa: CASSGTPTGELFF
CDR3nt: TGTGCCAGCAGCGGGACTCCGACCGGGGAGCTGTTTTTT

d_gene: TRBD2
j_gene: TRBJ2-1
v_gene: TRBV5-1
abundance: many
CDR3aa: CASSLAAGLPFF
CDR3nt: TGCGCCAGCAGCTTAGCAGCGGGACTACCGTTCTTC